What follows is one TCR beta chain and its context. Original processing methods: Researchers report that nucleated cell counts were estimated from reference gene primer amplification. This table comes from immunoSEQ multiplex PCR, and its TCRdb copy is limited to in-frame clones, with some not included. D and trimming come from the DNA, and the V and J calls and clone size come from that table. The table lists 200,000 to 250,000 clones, about 91% of them singletons. This record belongs to a study of blood T cell repertoires in COVID-19. Study in general: COVID-19 samples from acute and convalescent phases originated in the United States, Italy and Spain.

Sequencing was done on a sample of peripheral blood. The sequence derives from a man younger than 45 with acute or convalescent COVID-19.

For the CDR3, the DNA is TGTGCCAGCCTCACCCAGGGGGAGACCCAGTACTTC. Translated: CASLTQGETQYF. The chain links TRBV2 to TRBJ2-5, with D perhaps matching TRBD1 (6 bases). Trimming left V 8 bases short and J 5 bases short, with 12 bases between. Per the germline V gene, CDR1 is SNHLY and CDR2 is FYNNEI. The CDR3 loop spans 12 amino acids.